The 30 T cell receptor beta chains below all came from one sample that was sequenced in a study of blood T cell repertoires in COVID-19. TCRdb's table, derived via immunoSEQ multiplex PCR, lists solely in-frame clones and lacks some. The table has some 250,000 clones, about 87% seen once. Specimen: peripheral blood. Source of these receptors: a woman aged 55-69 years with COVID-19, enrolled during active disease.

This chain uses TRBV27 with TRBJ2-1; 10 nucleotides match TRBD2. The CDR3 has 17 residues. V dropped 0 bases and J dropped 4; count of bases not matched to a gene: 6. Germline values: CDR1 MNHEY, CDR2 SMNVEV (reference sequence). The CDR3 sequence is CASSLSPGSGRYNEQFF. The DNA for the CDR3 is TGTGCCAGCAGTTTATCCCCGGGTAGCGGGAGGTACAATGAGCAGTTCTTC.

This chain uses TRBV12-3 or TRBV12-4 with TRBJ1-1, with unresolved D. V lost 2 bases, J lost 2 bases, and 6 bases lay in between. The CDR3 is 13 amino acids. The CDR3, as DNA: TGTGCCAGCAGTTTACGGGTCAACACTGAAGCTTTCTTT. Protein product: CASSLRVNTEAFF.

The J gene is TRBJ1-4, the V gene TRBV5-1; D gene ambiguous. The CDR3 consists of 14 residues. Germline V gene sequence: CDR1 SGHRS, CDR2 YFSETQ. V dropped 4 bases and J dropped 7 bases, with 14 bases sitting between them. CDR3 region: CASSPRGLGEKLFF. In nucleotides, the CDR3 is TGCGCCAGCAGCCCCCGGGGTCTGGGTGAAAAACTGTTTTTT.

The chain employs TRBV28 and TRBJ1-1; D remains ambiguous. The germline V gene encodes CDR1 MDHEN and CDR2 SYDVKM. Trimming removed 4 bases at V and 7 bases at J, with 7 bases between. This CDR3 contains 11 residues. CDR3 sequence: CASSSLVEAFF. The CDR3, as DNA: TGTGCCAGCAGTTCCCTAGTTGAAGCTTTCTTT.

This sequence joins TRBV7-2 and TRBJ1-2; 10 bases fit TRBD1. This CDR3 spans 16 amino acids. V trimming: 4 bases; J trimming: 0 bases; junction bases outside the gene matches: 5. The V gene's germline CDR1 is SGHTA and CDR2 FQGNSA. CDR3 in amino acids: CASSSGQGVTNYGYTF. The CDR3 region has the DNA TGTGCCAGCAGCTCAGGACAGGGGGTGACTAACTATGGCTACACCTTC.

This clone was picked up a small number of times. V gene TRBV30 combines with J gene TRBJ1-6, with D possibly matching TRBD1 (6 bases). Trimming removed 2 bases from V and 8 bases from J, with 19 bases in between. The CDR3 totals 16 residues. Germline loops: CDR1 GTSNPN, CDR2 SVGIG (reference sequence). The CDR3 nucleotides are TGTGCCTGGAGTCCCGACAGGCCGGACGGGCATTCACCCCTCCACTTT. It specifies CAWSPDRPDGHSPLHF. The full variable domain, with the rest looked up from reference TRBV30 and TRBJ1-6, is SQTIHQWPATLVQPVGSPLSLECTVEGTSNPNLYWYRQAAGRGLQLLFYSVGIGQISSEVPQNLSASRPQDRQFILSSKKLLLSDSGFYLCAWSPDRPDGHSPLHFGNGTRLTVT.

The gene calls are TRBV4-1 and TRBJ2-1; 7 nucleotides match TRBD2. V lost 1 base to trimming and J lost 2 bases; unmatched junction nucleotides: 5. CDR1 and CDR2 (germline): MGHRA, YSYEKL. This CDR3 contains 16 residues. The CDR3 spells CASSQVGGSPYNEQFF. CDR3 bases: TGCGCCAGCAGCCAAGTAGGCGGGAGTCCCTACAATGAGCAGTTCTTC.

CDR3 sequence reads: CASSGLKKTGELFF. The DNA for the CDR3 is TGTGCCAGCAGCGGACTAAAAAAGACCGGGGAGCTGTTTTTT. This chain connects TRBV7-6 to TRBJ2-2, with a weak D call TRBD2 (6 bases). Trimming pared 5 bases from V and 5 bases from J, leaving 12 bases between. Germline CDR1 reads SGHVS; CDR2 reads FNYEAQ. The CDR3 runs 14 residues.

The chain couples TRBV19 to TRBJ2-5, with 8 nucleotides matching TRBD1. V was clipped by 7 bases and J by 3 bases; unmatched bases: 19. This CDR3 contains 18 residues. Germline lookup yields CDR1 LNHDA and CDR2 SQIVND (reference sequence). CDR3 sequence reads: CASTPRTGGTVSEETQYF. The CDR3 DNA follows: TGTGCCAGTACCCCCCGCACAGGGGGTACGGTGAGCGAAGAGACCCAGTACTTC.

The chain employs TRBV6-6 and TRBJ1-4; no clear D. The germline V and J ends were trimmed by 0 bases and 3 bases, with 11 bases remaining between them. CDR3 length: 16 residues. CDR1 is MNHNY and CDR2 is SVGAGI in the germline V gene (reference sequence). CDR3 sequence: CASSYSRTRANEKLFF. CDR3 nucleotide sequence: TGTGCCAGCAGTTACTCGCGCACTCGGGCTAATGAAAAACTGTTTTTT.

The CDR3 region is CASSIWGQGASNEKLFF. CDR3 nucleotide sequence: TGTGCCAGTAGTATTTGGGGACAGGGGGCTTCTAATGAAAAACTGTTTTTT. The chain carries TRBV19 and TRBJ1-4; the match to TRBD1 covers 12 bases. V lost 3 bases and J lost 3; bases outside the gene matches: 5. Germline CDR1 reads LNHDA; CDR2 reads SQIVND (reference sequence). This CDR3 contains 17 residues.

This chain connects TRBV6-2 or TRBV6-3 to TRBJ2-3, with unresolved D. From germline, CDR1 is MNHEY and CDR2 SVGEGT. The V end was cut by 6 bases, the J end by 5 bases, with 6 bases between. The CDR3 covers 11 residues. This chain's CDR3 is CASSPQDTQYF. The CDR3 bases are TGTGCCAGCAGCCCACAAGATACGCAGTATTTT.

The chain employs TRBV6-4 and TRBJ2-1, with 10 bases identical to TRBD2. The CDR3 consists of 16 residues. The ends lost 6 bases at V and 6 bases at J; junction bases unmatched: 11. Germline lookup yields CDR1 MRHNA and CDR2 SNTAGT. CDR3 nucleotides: TGTGCCAGCAGACCCGAAGCGGGACTAGCGTCCAATGAGCAGTTCTTC. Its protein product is CASRPEAGLASNEQFF.

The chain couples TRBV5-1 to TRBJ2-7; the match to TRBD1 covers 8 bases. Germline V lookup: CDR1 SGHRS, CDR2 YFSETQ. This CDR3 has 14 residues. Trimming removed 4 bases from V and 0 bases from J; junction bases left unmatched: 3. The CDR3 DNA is TGCGCCAGCAGCCGGACAGGGAGCTCCTACGAGCAGTACTTC. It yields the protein CASSRTGSSYEQYF.

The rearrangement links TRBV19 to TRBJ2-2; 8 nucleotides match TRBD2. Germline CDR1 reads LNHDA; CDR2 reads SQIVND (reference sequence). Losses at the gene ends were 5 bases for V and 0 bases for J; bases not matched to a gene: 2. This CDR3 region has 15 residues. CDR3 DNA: TGTGCCAGTAGTCGTAGCGGGACGAACACCGGGGAGCTGTTTTTT. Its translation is CASSRSGTNTGELFF.

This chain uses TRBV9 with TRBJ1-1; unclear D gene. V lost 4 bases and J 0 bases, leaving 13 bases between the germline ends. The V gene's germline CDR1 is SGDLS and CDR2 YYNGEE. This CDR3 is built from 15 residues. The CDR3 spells CASSYLRGLNTEAFF. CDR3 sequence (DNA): TGTGCCAGCAGCTACTTGCGAGGATTGAACACTGAAGCTTTCTTT.

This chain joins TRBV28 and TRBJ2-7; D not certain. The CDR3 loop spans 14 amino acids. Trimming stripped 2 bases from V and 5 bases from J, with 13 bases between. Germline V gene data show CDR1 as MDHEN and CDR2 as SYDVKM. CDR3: CASSLGPSRHEQYF. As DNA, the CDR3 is TGTGCCAGCAGTTTAGGGCCCAGCAGGCACGAGCAGTACTTC.

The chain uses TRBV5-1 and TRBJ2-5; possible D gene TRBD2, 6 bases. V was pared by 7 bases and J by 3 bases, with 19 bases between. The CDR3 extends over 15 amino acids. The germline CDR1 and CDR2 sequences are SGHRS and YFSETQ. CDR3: CASGGSGLPKETQYF. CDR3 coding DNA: TGCGCCAGCGGCGGGTCGGGACTCCCGAAAGAGACCCAGTACTTC.

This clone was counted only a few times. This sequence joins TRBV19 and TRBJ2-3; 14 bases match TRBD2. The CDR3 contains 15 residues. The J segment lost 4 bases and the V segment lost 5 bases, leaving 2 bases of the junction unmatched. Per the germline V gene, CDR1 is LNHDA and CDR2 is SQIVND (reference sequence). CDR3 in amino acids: CASSSGLAGADTQYF. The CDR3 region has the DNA TGTGCCAGTAGTTCGGGACTAGCGGGGGCAGATACGCAGTATTTT.

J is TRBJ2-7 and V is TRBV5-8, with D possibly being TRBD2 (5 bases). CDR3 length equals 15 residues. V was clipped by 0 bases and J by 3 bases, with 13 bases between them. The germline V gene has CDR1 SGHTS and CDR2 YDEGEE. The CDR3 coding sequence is TGTGCCAGCAGCTTGGCCCCGGGGAGTGTCTACGAGCAGTACTTC. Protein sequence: CASSLAPGSVYEQYF.

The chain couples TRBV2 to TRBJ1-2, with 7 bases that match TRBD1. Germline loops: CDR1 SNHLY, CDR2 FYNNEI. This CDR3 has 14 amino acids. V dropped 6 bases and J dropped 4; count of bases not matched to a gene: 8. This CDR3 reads CASSPGTDPYGYTF. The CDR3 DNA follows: TGTGCCAGCAGCCCAGGGACAGACCCCTATGGCTACACCTTC.

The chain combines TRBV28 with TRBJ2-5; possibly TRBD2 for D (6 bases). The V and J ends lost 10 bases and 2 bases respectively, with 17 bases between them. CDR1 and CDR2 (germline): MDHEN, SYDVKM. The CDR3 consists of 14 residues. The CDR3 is CATQRTGAQETQYF. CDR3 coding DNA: TGTGCCACACAACGGACGGGAGCACAAGAGACCCAGTACTTC.

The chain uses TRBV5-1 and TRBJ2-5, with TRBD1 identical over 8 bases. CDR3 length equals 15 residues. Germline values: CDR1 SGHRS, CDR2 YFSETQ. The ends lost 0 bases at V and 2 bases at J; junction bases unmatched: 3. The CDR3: CASSLGQGYQETQYF. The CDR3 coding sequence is TGCGCCAGCAGCTTGGGACAGGGGTATCAAGAGACCCAGTACTTC.

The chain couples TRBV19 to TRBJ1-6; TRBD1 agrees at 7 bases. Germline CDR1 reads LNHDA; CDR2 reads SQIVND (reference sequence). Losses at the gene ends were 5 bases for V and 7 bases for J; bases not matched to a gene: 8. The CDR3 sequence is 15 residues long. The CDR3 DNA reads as TGTGCCAGTAGTCCCACCGACAGGGAGAATTCACCCCTCCACTTT. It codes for CASSPTDRENSPLHF.

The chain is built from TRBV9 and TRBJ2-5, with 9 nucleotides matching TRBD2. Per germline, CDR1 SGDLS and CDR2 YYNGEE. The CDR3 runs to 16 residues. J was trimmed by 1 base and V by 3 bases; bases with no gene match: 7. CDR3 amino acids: CASSEEGLASQETQYF. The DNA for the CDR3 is TGTGCCAGCAGCGAGGAGGGACTAGCATCCCAAGAGACCCAGTACTTC.

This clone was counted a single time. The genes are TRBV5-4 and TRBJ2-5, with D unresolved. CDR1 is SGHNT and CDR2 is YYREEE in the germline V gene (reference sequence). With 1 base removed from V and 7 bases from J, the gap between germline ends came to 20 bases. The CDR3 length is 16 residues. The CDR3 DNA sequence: TGTGCCAGCAGCTTGCGTTCTGCGGTCCCCGTGGGGACCCAGTACTTC. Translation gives CASSLRSAVPVGTQYF. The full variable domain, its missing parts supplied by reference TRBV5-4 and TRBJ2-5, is ETGVTQSPTHLIKTRGQQVTLRCSSQSGHNTVSWYQQALGQGPQFIFQYYREEENGRGNFPPRFSGLQFPNYSSELNVNALELDDSALYLCASSLRSAVPVGTQYFGPGTRLLVL.

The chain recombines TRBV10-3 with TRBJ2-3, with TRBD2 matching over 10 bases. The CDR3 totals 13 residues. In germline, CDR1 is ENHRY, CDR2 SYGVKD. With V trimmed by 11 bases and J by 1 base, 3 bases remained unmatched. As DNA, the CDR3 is TGTGCCTCAAGCGGGAGGGGCACAGATACGCAGTATTTT. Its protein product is CASSGRGTDTQYF.

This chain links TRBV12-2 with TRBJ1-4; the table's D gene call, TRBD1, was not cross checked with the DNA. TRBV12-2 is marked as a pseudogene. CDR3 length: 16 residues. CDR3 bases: TGTGCAAGTCGCTTTCGTACAGGGGGCCTCCGAGAAAAACTGTTTTTT. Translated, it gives CASRFRTGGLREKLFF.

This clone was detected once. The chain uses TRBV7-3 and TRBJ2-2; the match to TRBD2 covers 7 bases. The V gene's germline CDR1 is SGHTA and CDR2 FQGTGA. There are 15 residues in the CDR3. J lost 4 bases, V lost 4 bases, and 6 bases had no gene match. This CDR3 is CASSSSGGPTGELFF. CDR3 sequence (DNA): TGTGCCAGCAGCTCCTCGGGAGGCCCCACCGGGGAGCTGTTTTTT.

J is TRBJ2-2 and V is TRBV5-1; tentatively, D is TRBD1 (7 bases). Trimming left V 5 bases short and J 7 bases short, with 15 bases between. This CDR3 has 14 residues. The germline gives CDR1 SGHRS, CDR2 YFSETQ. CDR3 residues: CASRGTAGNGELFF. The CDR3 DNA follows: TGCGCCAGCAGGGGGACAGCGGGTAACGGGGAGCTGTTTTTT.